These 22 T cell receptor beta chains came from one sample sequenced in a study of shared T cell receptors in the human thymus. The assay was immunoSEQ multiplex PCR, and TCRdb's table has in-frame clones only and misses some. The data hold roughly 710,000 clones, with 70% to 90% observed a single time. This same sample was also taken into another study, of human thymus T cells.

Sequencing was performed on thymocytes. The receptors were sampled from a girl younger than two with a congenital heart defect.

This clone was found once. The chain is built from TRBV27 and TRBJ2-6, with a tentative D call TRBD1 (5 bases). This CDR3 comprises 15 residues. Trimming shortened V by 5 bases and J by 4 bases, and 12 bases separated the two germline ends. Per germline, CDR1 MNHEY and CDR2 SMNVEV (reference sequence). The CDR3 spells CASSGDSSGANVLTF. As DNA, the CDR3 is TGTGCCAGCAGTGGTGACAGTTCAGGGGCCAACGTCCTGACTTTC.

The rearrangement links TRBV6-1 to TRBJ2-2; TRBD2 matches at 9 bases. V was clipped by 0 bases and J by 4 bases; unmatched bases: 6. The CDR3 totals 17 residues. Germline V gene sequence: CDR1 MNHNS, CDR2 SASEGT. CDR3 nucleotide sequence: TGTGCCAGCAGTGAAGCGGGACTAGCAGACCCCACCGGGGAGCTGTTTTTT. Residues: CASSEAGLADPTGELFF.

The chain employs TRBV2 and TRBJ2-7, with D possibly matching TRBD1 (5 bases). Trimming removed 6 bases from V and 2 bases from J, with 17 bases in between. CDR1 and CDR2 from the germline V gene are SNHLY and FYNNEI. This CDR3 has 15 amino acids. CDR3 bases: TGTGCCAGCAGCGAACGGCAGGGATTTACCTACGAGCAGTACTTC. It yields the protein CASSERQGFTYEQYF.

V is TRBV27 and J is TRBJ1-4; a possible D gene is TRBD1 (5 bases). Trimming cost V 2 bases and J 4 bases, with 20 bases left between them. CDR1 is MNHEY and CDR2 is SMNVEV in the germline V gene (reference sequence). This CDR3 spans 18 amino acids. The CDR3 nucleotides are TGTGCCAGCAGTTTAGGGCGGGGTAAGGTGGGGCTTAATGAAAAACTGTTTTTT. It yields the protein CASSLGRGKVGLNEKLFF.

About this clone itself: This same CDR3 is encoded by further DNA sequences in the sample. V and J are TRBV27 and TRBJ1-2, with 10 bases identical to TRBD1. The length of the CDR3 is 13 residues. Germline V gene data show CDR1 as MNHEY and CDR2 as SMNVEV (reference sequence). Germline trimming cut 6 bases from V and 5 bases from J; bases unmatched to any gene: 3. The CDR3 region has the DNA TGTGCCAGCAGAAGGACAGGGGGTTATGGCTACACCTTC. This gives the protein CASRRTGGYGYTF.

This clone appeared a single time. This sequence joins TRBV19 and TRBJ2-7; perhaps TRBD2 as D (5 bases). V was cut by 3 bases and J by 0 bases, with 15 bases left in between. Germline values: CDR1 LNHDA, CDR2 SQIVND (reference sequence). The CDR3 is made up of 16 amino acids. The CDR3 DNA follows: TGTGCCAGTAGTATTTCTTGGCGGGTCCACTCCTACGAGCAGTACTTC. Encoded protein: CASSISWRVHSYEQYF. The full variable domain, in which reference TRBV19 and TRBJ2-7 provide the parts outside the CDR3, is DGGITQSPKYLFRKEGQNVTLSCEQNLNHDAMYWYRQDPGQGLRLIYYSQIVNDFQKGDIAEGYSVSREKKESFPLTVTSAQKNPTAFYLCASSISWRVHSYEQYFGPGTRLTVT.

The chain employs TRBV4-3 and TRBJ1-2; 9 bases align to TRBD1. CDR1 and CDR2 (germline): LGHNA, YSLEER. The CDR3 totals 19 residues. V lost 2 bases to trimming and J lost 0 bases; unmatched junction nucleotides: 13. The chain's CDR3 is CASSQLLTGTGPANYGYTF. The CDR3 nucleotides are TGCGCCAGCAGCCAACTACTGACCGGGACAGGGCCCGCTAACTATGGCTACACCTTC.

This chain uses TRBV25-1 with TRBJ2-3; 11 nucleotides agree with TRBD2. V shed 0 bases and J 6 bases; nucleotides not matched to a gene: 5. Germline-derived CDR1 and CDR2 are MGHDK and SYGVNS. This CDR3 comprises 16 residues. CDR3: CASSEYRLAGSDTQYF. The CDR3 DNA sequence: TGTGCCAGCAGTGAATATAGACTAGCGGGGTCGGATACGCAGTATTTT.

This chain connects TRBV11-2 to TRBJ2-7; D perhaps matches TRBD2 (6 bases). Trimming cost V 5 bases and J 2 bases, with 13 bases left between them. The CDR3 contains 14 residues. CDR1 and CDR2 (germline): SGHAT, FQNNGV. CDR3 nucleotide sequence: TGTGCCAGCAGCCCCTCCGGGGGTCCCTACGAGCAGTACTTC. Protein product: CASSPSGGPYEQYF. Full variable domain (rest looked up from reference TRBV11-2 and TRBJ2-7): EAGVAQSPRYKIIEKRQSVAFWCNPISGHATLYWYQQILGQGPKLLIQFQNNGVVDDSQLPKDRFSAERLKGVDSTLKIQPAKLEDSAVYLCASSPSGGPYEQYFGPGTRLTVT.

The chain combines TRBV7-2 with TRBJ2-7, with D maybe TRBD2 (6 bases). Deletions cut 5 bases from V and 3 bases from J, with 11 bases between. The CDR3 runs to 13 residues. The V gene's germline CDR1 is SGHTA and CDR2 FQGNSA. For the CDR3, the DNA is TGTGCCAGCAGCCAGCAGACTAGCTACGAGCAGTACTTC. The encoded protein is CASSQQTSYEQYF.

The gene calls are TRBV7-4 and TRBJ2-1; the D gene is possibly TRBD2 (6 bases). V lost 4 bases, J lost 0 bases, and 19 bases lay in between. In germline, CDR1 is SGHVT, CDR2 SQSDAQ. The CDR3 runs to 18 residues. CDR3 bases: TGTGCCAGCAGCTCGGGACTGTCGACAAGATTCTCCTACAATGAGCAGTTCTTC. As protein: CASSSGLSTRFSYNEQFF.

V usage is TRBV7-9 and J usage is TRBJ2-3, with 7 bases aligning to TRBD2. Germline assignment: CDR1 SEHNR and CDR2 FQNEAQ (reference sequence). The CDR3 extends over 17 amino acids. V lost 0 bases to trimming and J lost 0 bases; unmatched junction nucleotides: 6. The CDR3 spells CASSLASGLGSTDTQYF. The CDR3 DNA reads TGTGCCAGCAGCTTAGCGAGCGGACTAGGGAGCACAGATACGCAGTATTTT.

This chain connects TRBV4-1 to TRBJ1-5, with no clear D. Germline V CDR1 and CDR2: MGHRA, YSYEKL. Trimming left V 2 bases short and J 3 bases short, with 20 bases between. The CDR3 contains 18 residues. The CDR3: CASSQTPTEASSNQPQHF. The CDR3 DNA follows: TGCGCCAGCAGCCAAACCCCGACGGAGGCCTCCTCCAATCAGCCCCAGCATTTT.

This clone was seen a single time. The rearrangement uses TRBV6-1 and TRBJ2-1; 8 bases are a match to TRBD2. CDR3 size: 15 residues. The junction had 9 bases not matched to a gene; V was cut back by 5 bases and J by 6 bases. Germline V gene sequence: CDR1 MNHNS, CDR2 SASEGT. The CDR3 is CASSSGGGIGNEQFF. The CDR3 DNA sequence: TGTGCCAGCAGTAGCGGGGGTGGGATCGGCAATGAGCAGTTCTTC.

The rearrangement links TRBV4-1 to TRBJ1-1, with D uncertain. CDR1 is MGHRA, CDR2 YSYEKL, per germline. This CDR3 spans 14 amino acids. V lost 2 bases and J 7 bases, leaving 14 bases between the germline ends. The CDR3 region has the DNA TGCGCCAGCAGCCAACTTGCTCTGGAGGATGAAGCTTTCTTT. Amino acids: CASSQLALEDEAFF.

The genes are TRBV5-1 and TRBJ1-1, with D perhaps TRBD1 (6 bases). Trimming removed 0 bases at V and 1 base at J, with 13 bases between. This CDR3 is built from 16 residues. Germline CDR1 reads SGHRS; CDR2 reads YFSETQ. The chain's CDR3 is CASSLVPGHQNTEAFF. The CDR3 region has the DNA TGCGCCAGCAGCTTGGTTCCGGGACACCAGAACACTGAAGCTTTCTTT.

This rearrangement joins TRBV2 to TRBJ2-1, with D possibly TRBD2 on 6 matching bases. Trimming stripped 0 bases from V and 10 bases from J, with 16 bases between. CDR1 SNHLY and CDR2 FYNNEI come from the germline V gene. The CDR3 covers 15 residues. CDR3 region: CASSEAREVEREQFF. The CDR3 DNA reads TGTGCCAGCAGTGAAGCGAGGGAGGTTGAACGGGAGCAGTTCTTC.

This clone was seen a handful of times. The J gene is TRBJ1-2, the V gene TRBV7-2, with 10 bases that match TRBD1. The CDR3 totals 19 residues. CDR1 and CDR2 (germline): SGHTA, FQGNSA. V lost 5 bases to trimming and J lost 4 bases; unmatched junction nucleotides: 19. The CDR3 coding sequence is TGTGCCAGCAGCCCAGAGGCCGGGACAGGGGCGCCTCTTCTCTATGGCTACACCTTC. This gives the protein CASSPEAGTGAPLLYGYTF.

This clone was observed a handful of times. The chain couples TRBV6-1 to TRBJ1-5; 7 nucleotides match TRBD1. The CDR3 is 18 residues long. In germline, CDR1 is MNHNS, CDR2 SASEGT. Trimming at V came to 2 bases and at J to 4 bases, leaving 14 bases not matched to a gene. The CDR3 coding sequence is TGTGCCAGCAGTGAAAACCCCCACACCGACAGGGAAAATCAGCCCCAGCATTTT. Protein: CASSENPHTDRENQPQHF.

V gene TRBV14 combines with J gene TRBJ1-2; 7 nucleotides align to TRBD1. V lost 0 bases to trimming and J lost 0 bases; unmatched junction nucleotides: 4. Germline values: CDR1 SGHDN, CDR2 FVKESK. The CDR3 is made up of 16 amino acids. This CDR3 reads CASSQERGQSNYGYTF. CDR3 bases: TGTGCCAGCAGCCAAGAGAGGGGGCAGTCTAACTATGGCTACACCTTC.

The chain recombines TRBV19 with TRBJ2-7; 12 bases align to TRBD2. Per germline, CDR1 LNHDA and CDR2 SQIVND (reference sequence). Trimming removed 4 bases from V and 3 bases from J; junction bases left unmatched: 7. This CDR3 region has 16 residues. The DNA for the CDR3 is TGTGCCAGTAGTACCCCTCTAGCGGGGGGGAACTACGAGCAGTACTTC. Amino acids: CASSTPLAGGNYEQYF.

This rearrangement joins TRBV19 to TRBJ1-1, with 11 bases lining up with TRBD1. Germline V gene lookup returns CDR1 LNHDA and CDR2 SQIVND (reference sequence). The CDR3 covers 14 residues. The J segment lost 4 bases and the V segment lost 5 bases, leaving 3 bases of the junction unmatched. This CDR3 is CASSSDRGPTEAFF. The DNA for the CDR3 is TGTGCCAGTAGTTCGGACAGGGGGCCCACTGAAGCTTTCTTT.